What follows describes a single TCR beta chain. Losses at the gene ends were 3 bases for V and 6 bases for J; bases not matched to a gene: 7. CDR3 length: 15 residues. Germline V gives CDR1 LGHDT, CDR2 YNNKEL (reference sequence). Study processing details: How many nucleated cells were present was estimated from reference gene primer amplification. Sequencing was performed with immunoSEQ multiplex PCR; in TCRdb, only in-frame clones are kept and a portion is missing. That table is the source of V, J and clone size, and D and trimming were worked out from the DNA. Of hundreds of thousands of clones listed, just under 85% are singletons. The data derive from a study of blood T cell repertoires in COVID-19. Looking at the study overall: The United States, Italy and Spain supplied acute and convalescent COVID-19 samples. The analysed material was cDNA or gDNA that came from T cells, B-cell-depleted T cells, or PBMCs.

This clonotype was obtained from a woman older than 75 with acute or convalescent COVID-19. This chain uses TRBV3-1 (or the pseudogene TRBV3-2) with TRBJ1-2, with TRBD1 matching over 10 bases. The specimen was peripheral blood. For the CDR3, the DNA is TGTGCCAGCAGCCAGCACACGACAGGGGGCAATGGCTACACCTTC. Translated: CASSQHTTGGNGYTF.